These 15 T cell receptor beta chains share one sample of origin, sequenced in a study of T cell responses to AZD1222 COVID-19 vaccine. Clones were read by immunoSEQ multiplex PCR, and TCRdb kept only the in-frame ones, dropping some. Here the sample spans some 99,000 clones, 91% being singletons. Specimen: peripheral blood, collected on day 0 of AZD1222 vaccination. These receptors were taken from an adult in good health.

The CDR3 region is CASRPGLAGESNTGELFF. The CDR3 DNA follows: TGCGCCAGCAGACCAGGACTAGCGGGGGAGTCGAACACCGGGGAGCTGTTTTTT. The chain is built from TRBV5-1 and TRBJ2-2; TRBD2 aligns across 13 bases. With 5 bases clipped from V and 0 bases from J, the junction kept 7 bases outside the gene matches. CDR3 length: 18 amino acids. Per the germline V gene, CDR1 is SGHRS and CDR2 is YFSETQ. Complete variable domain (other parts from reference TRBV5-1 and TRBJ2-2): KAGVTQTPRYLIKTRGQQVTLSCSPISGHRSVSWYQQTPGQGLQFLFEYFSETQRNKGNFPGRFSGRQFSNSRSEMNVSTLELGDSALYLCASRPGLAGESNTGELFFGEGSRLTVL.

This clone was seen just once. The V and J genes are TRBV11-2 and TRBJ2-7; 8 bases align to TRBD2. The length of the CDR3 is 16 residues. V trimming: 4 bases; J trimming: 5 bases; junction bases outside the gene matches: 13. Germline values: CDR1 SGHAT, CDR2 FQNNGV. This CDR3 is CASSSPKLLAGDEQYF. Here the CDR3 DNA reads TGTGCCAGCAGCTCTCCAAAGTTGCTAGCGGGCGACGAGCAGTACTTC.

This chain uses TRBV29-1 with TRBJ1-2, with D possibly matching TRBD1 (5 bases). Germline V lookup: CDR1 SQVTM, CDR2 ANQGSEA. The CDR3 consists of 15 residues. Trimming stripped 3 bases from V and 5 bases from J, with 19 bases between. The CDR3: CSVEAGRGWGYGYTF. CDR3 DNA sequence: TGCAGCGTTGAGGCAGGGAGGGGATGGGGGTATGGCTACACCTTC.

The CDR3 DNA reads as TGTGCCGCACCAATTGTTAGCAATCAGCCCCAGCATTTT. Translated: CAAPIVSNQPQHF. The V call is TRBV24-1, the J call TRBJ1-5; D is unclear. V lost 12 bases, J lost 0 bases, and 11 bases lay in between. From germline, CDR1 is KGHDR and CDR2 SFDVKD. The CDR3 is 13 residues long.

V is TRBV18 and J is TRBJ1-5; no definite D call. The CDR3 covers 14 residues. Per the germline V gene, CDR1 is KGHSH and CDR2 is LQKENI. The germline V and J ends were trimmed by 0 bases and 0 bases, with 3 bases remaining between them. The CDR3, as DNA: TGTGCCAGCTCACCACCGTATAGCAATCAGCCCCAGCATTTT. This codes for CASSPPYSNQPQHF.

The rearrangement links TRBV7-2 to TRBJ1-1, with TRBD1 as a possible D gene (5 bases). The CDR3 is 13 amino acids. CDR1 and CDR2 (germline): SGHTA, FQGNSA. Trimming pared 7 bases from V and 8 bases from J, leaving 17 bases between. The CDR3 nucleotides are TGTGCCAGCAAGAGGGAGGGACCGATGGAAGCTTTCTTT. This encodes CASKREGPMEAFF.

A word on this clone: This same CDR3 is encoded by further DNA sequences in the sample. The V call is TRBV18, the J call TRBJ2-5; D unclear. V was clipped by 3 bases and J by 3 bases, with 2 bases between them. The CDR3 totals 11 residues. Germline values: CDR1 KGHSH, CDR2 LQKENI. CDR3 nucleotides: TGTGCCAGCTCACCCGAAGAGACCCAGTACTTC. Translated, it gives CASSPEETQYF.

The table lists this clone with a count of one. This same CDR3 is encoded by further DNA sequences in the sample. V usage is TRBV27 and J usage is TRBJ1-1; D gene unclear. In germline, CDR1 is MNHEY, CDR2 SMNVEV (reference sequence). V was trimmed by 3 bases and J by 1 base, leaving 6 bases between them. The CDR3 length is 13 residues. CDR3 bases: TGTGCCAGCAGTTTGAAGGCGAACACTGAAGCTTTCTTT. It encodes CASSLKANTEAFF.

This clone has just one count. V gene TRBV10-3 combines with J gene TRBJ2-7; perhaps TRBD1 as D (6 bases). The V gene's germline CDR1 is ENHRY and CDR2 SYGVKD. V lost 4 bases and J lost 0, with 10 bases in between. The CDR3 covers 14 residues. CDR3 loop: CAISATGSSYEQYF. Written as DNA, the CDR3 is TGTGCCATCAGTGCTACAGGGAGCTCCTACGAGCAGTACTTC.

The chain couples TRBV7-2 to TRBJ2-3; 15 nucleotides align to TRBD2. This CDR3 is 17 amino acids long. Trimming at V came to 5 bases and at J to 2 bases, leaving 5 bases not matched to a gene. Germline CDR1 SGHTA, CDR2 FQGNSA. The CDR3 DNA follows: TGTGCCAGCAGCCTAAGGACTAGCGGGGGGGCCACAGATACGCAGTATTTT. Translating gives CASSLRTSGGATDTQYF.

The chain joins TRBV2 to TRBJ1-1; D is perhaps TRBD1 (5 bases). The CDR3 consists of 13 residues. CDR1 is SNHLY, CDR2 FYNNEI, per germline. Trimming stripped 6 bases from V and 1 base from J, with 9 bases between. CDR3: CASRGTANTEAFF. The CDR3 DNA reads as TGTGCCAGCAGGGGGACGGCGAACACTGAAGCTTTCTTT.

V gene TRBV18 combines with J gene TRBJ2-7; TRBD2 agrees at 11 bases. The CDR3 loop spans 17 amino acids. The germline V gene encodes CDR1 KGHSH and CDR2 LQKENI. V shed 2 bases and J 0 bases; nucleotides not matched to a gene: 6. The CDR3 region has the DNA TGTGCCAGCTCACCAGGACTAGCGGGTGAAAGCTCCTACGAGCAGTACTTC. Translation gives CASSPGLAGESSYEQYF.

CDR3 nucleotides: TGTGCCAGCGACACAGGTAACTCCTACGAGCAGTACTTC. This translates into CASDTGNSYEQYF. The V call is TRBV11-2, the J call TRBJ2-7, with a possible D match to TRBD1 (5 bases). This CDR3 is 13 amino acids long. CDR1 and CDR2 (germline): SGHAT, FQNNGV. The V gene lost 8 bases and the J gene lost 0 bases, with 11 bases spanning the gap.

This chain connects TRBV2 to TRBJ1-6; tentatively, D is TRBD1 (6 bases). Trimming pared 1 base from V and 11 bases from J, leaving 15 bases between. CDR1 and CDR2 from the germline V gene are SNHLY and FYNNEI. The CDR3 extends over 15 amino acids. CDR3 sequence: CASSEGGRGKTPLHF. The CDR3, as DNA: TGTGCCAGCAGTGAAGGTGGCAGGGGTAAAACACCCCTCCACTTT.

This chain connects TRBV27 to TRBJ2-1; possible D gene TRBD1, 8 bases. CDR1 MNHEY and CDR2 SMNVEV come from the germline V gene (reference sequence). V was cut by 7 bases and J by 8 bases, with 18 bases left in between. This CDR3 contains 14 residues. The CDR3 sequence: CASTTYRGGHEQFF. The CDR3 region has the DNA TGTGCCAGCACCACCTACAGGGGGGGCCATGAGCAGTTCTTC.